By share, the clone carrying this T cell receptor (beta chain) counts as large. Antigen: not known. The germline CDR1 and CDR2 sequences are MNHEY and SVGAGI. This CDR3 spans 15 amino acids. Trimming shortened V by 0 bases and J by 2 bases, and 9 bases separated the two germline ends. This specimen comes from a study of tumor and adjacent non-tumor tissue in lung cancer. Study details: The cohort had roughly 11 adenocarcinoma, a couple of squamous cell and 1 small cell patients. Study observations and caveats: Normal lung showed higher cumulative top 100 clone frequency than tumor.

The library came from three nested PCR rounds adapted from ARM-PCR protocols. MiXCR, run by TCRdb on the multiplex PCR reads, gives a single entry per CDR3 protein. The profile shows about 76,000 distinct CDR3 sequences, under 70% of them singletons. RNA was extracted from bulk tissue without any cell sorting. The specimen was lung tumor tissue. This TCR was recovered from a woman in her 70s with non-small cell lung cancer. The V call is TRBV6-5, the J call TRBJ2-3; D uncertain. In nucleotides, the CDR3 is TGTGCCAGCAGTTACTCGTTTATGAACACAGATACGCAGTATTTT. Translated, it gives CASSYSFMNTDTQYF.